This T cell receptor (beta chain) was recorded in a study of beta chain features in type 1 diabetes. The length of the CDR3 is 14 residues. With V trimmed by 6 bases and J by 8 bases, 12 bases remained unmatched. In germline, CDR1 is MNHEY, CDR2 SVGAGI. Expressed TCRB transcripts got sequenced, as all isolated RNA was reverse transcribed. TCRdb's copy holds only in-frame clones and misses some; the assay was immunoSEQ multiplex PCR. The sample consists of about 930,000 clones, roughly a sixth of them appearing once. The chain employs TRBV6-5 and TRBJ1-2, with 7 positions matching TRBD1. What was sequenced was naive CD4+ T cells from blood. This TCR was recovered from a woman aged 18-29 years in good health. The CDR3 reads CASRRTGARPGYTF. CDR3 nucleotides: TGTGCCAGCAGACGGACAGGAGCTAGGCCCGGCTACACCTTC.